The 6 T cell receptor beta chains given below trace back to one sample, sequenced in a study of T cell responses to AZD1222 COVID-19 vaccine. Clones were read by immunoSEQ multiplex PCR, and TCRdb kept only the in-frame ones, dropping some. Among approximately 150,000 clones listed, over 90% were seen once. Specimen: peripheral blood, collected on day 0 of AZD1222 vaccination. These receptor sequences come from an adult in good health.

The V and J genes are TRBV13 and TRBJ1-4, with a weak D call TRBD1 (6 bases). V lost 5 bases and J 11 bases, leaving 12 bases between the germline ends. Germline assignment: CDR1 PRHDT and CDR2 FYEKMQ (reference sequence). The CDR3 is 12 residues long. CDR3 protein: CASSHRVGKLFF. Here the CDR3 DNA reads TGTGCCAGCAGCCACAGGGTTGGTAAACTGTTTTTT.

The chain combines TRBV4-2 with TRBJ2-3; D unresolved. The V end was cut by 5 bases, the J end by 3 bases, with 6 bases between. Germline CDR1 LGHNA, CDR2 YNFKEQ. The CDR3 runs to 12 residues. CDR3 in amino acids: CASSDVTDTQYF. In nucleotides, the CDR3 is TGTGCCAGCAGCGATGTGACAGATACGCAGTATTTT.

The J gene is TRBJ1-6, the V gene TRBV29-1; D ambiguous. Trimming removed 4 bases at V and 0 bases at J, with 7 bases between. Germline values: CDR1 SQVTM, CDR2 ANQGSEA. This CDR3 comprises 14 residues. CDR3 region: CSVGEGSYNSPLHF. CDR3 nucleotide sequence: TGCAGCGTTGGTGAGGGCTCCTATAATTCACCCCTCCACTTT. Variable domain in full (rest from reference TRBV29-1 and TRBJ1-6): SAVISQKPSRDICQRGTSLTIQCQVDSQVTMMFWYRQQPGQSLTLIATANQGSEATYESGFVIDKFPISRPNLTFSTLTVSNMSPEDSSIYLCSVGEGSYNSPLHFGNGTRLTVT.

The rearrangement uses TRBV11-3 and TRBJ2-1; the match to TRBD2 covers 10 bases. Germline values: CDR1 SGHNT, CDR2 YENEEA. The CDR3 covers 15 residues. V was clipped by 5 bases and J by 1 base; unmatched bases: 2. The CDR3 loop reads CASSRAGGSYNEQFF. The CDR3 DNA is TGTGCCAGCAGCCGAGCGGGGGGGTCCTACAATGAGCAGTTCTTC.

The chain joins TRBV19 to TRBJ2-4, with 7 bases lining up with TRBD1. With V trimmed by 3 bases and J by 3 bases, 14 bases remained unmatched. CDR1 and CDR2 from the germline V gene are LNHDA and SQIVND (reference sequence). The CDR3 loop spans 18 amino acids. CDR3 loop: CASSIPTRQGHYKNIQYF. The DNA for the CDR3 is TGTGCCAGTAGTATCCCCACTAGACAGGGTCACTACAAAAACATTCAGTACTTC.

The chain has TRBV2 and TRBJ1-2; D not resolved. V lost 7 bases and J lost 4, with 13 bases in between. Per the germline V gene, CDR1 is SNHLY and CDR2 is FYNNEI. The CDR3 runs 13 residues. The CDR3 sequence is CASTLLKTYGYTF. The CDR3 DNA sequence: TGTGCCAGCACCCTCTTGAAAACCTATGGCTACACCTTC.